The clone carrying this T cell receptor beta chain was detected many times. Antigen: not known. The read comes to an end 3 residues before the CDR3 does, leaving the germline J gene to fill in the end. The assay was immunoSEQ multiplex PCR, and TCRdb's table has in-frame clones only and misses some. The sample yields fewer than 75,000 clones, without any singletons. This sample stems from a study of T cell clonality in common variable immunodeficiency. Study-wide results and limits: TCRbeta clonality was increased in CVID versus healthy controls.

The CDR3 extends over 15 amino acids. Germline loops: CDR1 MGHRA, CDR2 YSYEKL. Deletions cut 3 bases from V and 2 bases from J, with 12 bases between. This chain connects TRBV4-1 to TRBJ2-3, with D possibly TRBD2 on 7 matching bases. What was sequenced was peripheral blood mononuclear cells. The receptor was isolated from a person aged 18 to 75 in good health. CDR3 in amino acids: CASSHMGGATDTQYF. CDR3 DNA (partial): TGCGCCAGCAGCCACATGGGGGGGGCCACAGATACG.